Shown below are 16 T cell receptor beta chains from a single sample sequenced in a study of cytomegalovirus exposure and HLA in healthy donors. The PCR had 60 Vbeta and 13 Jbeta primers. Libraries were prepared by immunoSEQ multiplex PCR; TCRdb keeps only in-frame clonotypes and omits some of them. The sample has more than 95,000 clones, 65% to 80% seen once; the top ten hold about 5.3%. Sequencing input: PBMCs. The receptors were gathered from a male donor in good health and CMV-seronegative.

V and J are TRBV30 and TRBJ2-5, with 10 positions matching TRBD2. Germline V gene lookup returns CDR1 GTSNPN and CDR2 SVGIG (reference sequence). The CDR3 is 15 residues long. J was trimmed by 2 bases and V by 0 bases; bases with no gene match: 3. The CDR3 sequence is CAWSVGTSEQETQYF. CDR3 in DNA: TGTGCCTGGAGTGTGGGGACTAGCGAACAAGAGACCCAGTACTTC.

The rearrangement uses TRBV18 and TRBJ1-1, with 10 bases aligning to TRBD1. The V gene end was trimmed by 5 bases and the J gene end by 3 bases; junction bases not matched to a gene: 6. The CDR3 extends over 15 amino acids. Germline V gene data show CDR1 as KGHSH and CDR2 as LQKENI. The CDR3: CASSDRTGGDTEAFF. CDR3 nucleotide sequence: TGTGCCAGCTCAGATAGGACAGGGGGAGACACTGAAGCTTTCTTT.

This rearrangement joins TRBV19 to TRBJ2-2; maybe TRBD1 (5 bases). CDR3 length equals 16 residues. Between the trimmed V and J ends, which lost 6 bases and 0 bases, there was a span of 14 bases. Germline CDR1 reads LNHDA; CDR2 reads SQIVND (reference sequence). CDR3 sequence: CASRRRQGANTGELFF. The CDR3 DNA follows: TGTGCCAGTAGGAGGCGGCAGGGCGCGAACACCGGGGAGCTGTTTTTT. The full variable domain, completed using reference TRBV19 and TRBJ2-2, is DGGITQSPKYLFRKEGQNVTLSCEQNLNHDAMYWYRQDPGQGLRLIYYSQIVNDFQKGDIAEGYSVSREKKESFPLTVTSAQKNPTAFYLCASRRRQGANTGELFFGEGSRLTVL.

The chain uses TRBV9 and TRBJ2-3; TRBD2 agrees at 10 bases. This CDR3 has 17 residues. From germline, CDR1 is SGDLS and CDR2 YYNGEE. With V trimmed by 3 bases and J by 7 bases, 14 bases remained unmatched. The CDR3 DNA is TGTGCCAGCAGCGAAACCGGGGGACTAGCGACGCCACATACGCAGTATTTT. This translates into CASSETGGLATPHTQYF.

This chain's CDR3 is CAWSRQGSTEAFF. For the CDR3, the DNA is TGTGCCTGGAGTCGCCAGGGTTCCACTGAAGCTTTCTTT. The chain couples TRBV30 to TRBJ1-1; weak D call: TRBD1 (5 bases). Trimming took 2 bases from V and 4 from J, leaving 11 bases between them. Germline lookup yields CDR1 GTSNPN and CDR2 SVGIG (reference sequence). CDR3 size: 13 residues.

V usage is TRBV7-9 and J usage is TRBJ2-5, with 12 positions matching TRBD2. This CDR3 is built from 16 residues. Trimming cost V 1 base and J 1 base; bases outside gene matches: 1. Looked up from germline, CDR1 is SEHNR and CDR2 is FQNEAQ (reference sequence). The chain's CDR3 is CASSLEGLAGQETQYF. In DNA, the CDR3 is TGTGCCAGCAGCTTAGAGGGACTAGCGGGCCAAGAGACCCAGTACTTC.

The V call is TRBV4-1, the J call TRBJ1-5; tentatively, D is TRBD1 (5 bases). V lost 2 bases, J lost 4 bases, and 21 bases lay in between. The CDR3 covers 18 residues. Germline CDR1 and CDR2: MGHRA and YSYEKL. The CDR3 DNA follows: TGCGCCAGCAGCCAATTTGGAGCCTTACAGGATTTTAATCAGCCCCAGCATTTT. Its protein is CASSQFGALQDFNQPQHF.

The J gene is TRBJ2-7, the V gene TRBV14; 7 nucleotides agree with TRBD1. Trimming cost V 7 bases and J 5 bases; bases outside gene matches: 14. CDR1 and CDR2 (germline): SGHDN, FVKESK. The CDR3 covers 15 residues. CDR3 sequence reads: CASKGSQGMLDEQYF. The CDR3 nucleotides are TGTGCCAGCAAGGGATCACAGGGGATGCTCGACGAGCAGTACTTC.

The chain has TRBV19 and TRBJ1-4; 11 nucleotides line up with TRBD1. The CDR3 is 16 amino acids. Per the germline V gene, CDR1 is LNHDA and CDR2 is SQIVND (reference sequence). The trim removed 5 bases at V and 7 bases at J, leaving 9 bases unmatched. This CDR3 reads CASSPPRTGGVEKLFF. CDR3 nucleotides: TGTGCCAGTAGTCCCCCCAGGACAGGGGGCGTTGAAAAACTGTTTTTT.

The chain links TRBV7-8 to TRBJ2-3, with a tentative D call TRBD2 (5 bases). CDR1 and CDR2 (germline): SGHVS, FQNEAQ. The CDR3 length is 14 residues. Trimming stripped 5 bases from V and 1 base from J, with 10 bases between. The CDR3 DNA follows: TGTGCCAGCAGCCCCCAAGCGGGCACAGATACGCAGTATTTT. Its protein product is CASSPQAGTDTQYF.

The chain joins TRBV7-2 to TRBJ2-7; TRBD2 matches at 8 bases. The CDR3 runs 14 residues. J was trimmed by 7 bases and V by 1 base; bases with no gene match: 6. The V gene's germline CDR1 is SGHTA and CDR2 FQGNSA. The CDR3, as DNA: TGTGCCAGCAGCTTAGACGGGAGGGCCGGGGAGCAGTACTTC. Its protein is CASSLDGRAGEQYF.

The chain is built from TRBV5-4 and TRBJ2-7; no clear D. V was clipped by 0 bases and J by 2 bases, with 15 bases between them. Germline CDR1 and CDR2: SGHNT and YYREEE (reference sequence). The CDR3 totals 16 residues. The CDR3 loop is CASSLVGGDSPYEQYF. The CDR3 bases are TGTGCCAGCAGCTTGGTTGGCGGAGATTCCCCCTACGAGCAGTACTTC. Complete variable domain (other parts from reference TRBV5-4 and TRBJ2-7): ETGVTQSPTHLIKTRGQQVTLRCSSQSGHNTVSWYQQALGQGPQFIFQYYREEENGRGNFPPRFSGLQFPNYSSELNVNALELDDSALYLCASSLVGGDSPYEQYFGPGTRLTVT.

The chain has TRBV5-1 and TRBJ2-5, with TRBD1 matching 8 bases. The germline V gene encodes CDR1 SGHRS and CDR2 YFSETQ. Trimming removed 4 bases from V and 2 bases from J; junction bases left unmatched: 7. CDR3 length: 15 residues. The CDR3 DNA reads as TGCGCCAGCAGCCCGCCGACAGGGGTACAAGAGACCCAGTACTTC. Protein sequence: CASSPPTGVQETQYF.

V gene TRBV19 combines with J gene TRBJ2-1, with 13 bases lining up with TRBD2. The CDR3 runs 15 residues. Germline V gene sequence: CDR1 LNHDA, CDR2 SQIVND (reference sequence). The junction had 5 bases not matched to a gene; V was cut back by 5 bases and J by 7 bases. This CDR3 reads CASSWTSGSGNEQFF. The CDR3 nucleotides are TGTGCCAGTAGTTGGACTAGCGGGAGCGGTAATGAGCAGTTCTTC.

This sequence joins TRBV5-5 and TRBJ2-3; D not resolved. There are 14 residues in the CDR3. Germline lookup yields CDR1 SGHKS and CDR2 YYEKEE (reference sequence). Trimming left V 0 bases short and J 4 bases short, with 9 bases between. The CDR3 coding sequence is TGTGCCAGCAGCTTGGCCCCGAGCTCAGATACGCAGTATTTT. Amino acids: CASSLAPSSDTQYF.

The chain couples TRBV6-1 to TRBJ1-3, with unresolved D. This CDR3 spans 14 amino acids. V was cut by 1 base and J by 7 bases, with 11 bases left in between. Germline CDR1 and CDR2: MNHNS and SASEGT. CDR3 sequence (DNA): TGTGCCAGCAGTGAAGTATTGGTGGAGAACACCATATATTTT. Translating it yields CASSEVLVENTIYF.